This TCR beta chain was sequenced for a study of T cell changes during pregnancy in multiple sclerosis. Germline-derived CDR1 and CDR2 are KGHSH and LQKENI. There are 17 residues in the CDR3. V was pared by 4 bases and J by 0 bases, with 4 bases of the junction left unmatched. TCRdb's table, derived via immunoSEQ multiplex PCR, lists solely in-frame clones and lacks some. Of some 70,000 clones listed, almost 90% are singletons. This clone was seen once. This TCR derives from a female donor in good health, enrolled as a control in a pregnancy study. The chain is built from TRBV18 and TRBJ1-4; 11 nucleotides align to TRBD1. The material was peripheral blood, obtained after pregnancy. DNA of the CDR3: TGTGCCAGCTCACGCCGGGACAGGGGGTCAACTAATGAAAAACTGTTTTTT. Its protein product is CASSRRDRGSTNEKLFF. Full variable domain (missing parts from reference TRBV18 and TRBJ1-4): NAGVMQNPRHLVRRRGQEARLRCSPMKGHSHVYWYRQLPEEGLKFMVYLQKENIIDESGMPKERFSAEFPKEGPSILRIQQVVRGDSAAYFCASSRRDRGSTNEKLFFGSGTQLSVL.